This record looks at one T cell receptor beta chain sequence and its context. These data are taken from a study of blood T cell repertoires in COVID-19. Source study methods: Reference gene primer amplification gave estimated nucleated cell counts. Sequenced by immunoSEQ multiplex PCR; TCRdb stores in-frame clones only, minus some. From that table come the V and J calls and clone size; the DNA was used to work out D and trimming. The table includes 120,000 to 150,000 clones, about 80% detected once. CDR3 length: 14 amino acids. V was clipped by 0 bases and J by 3 bases, with 8 bases between them. From germline, CDR1 is MNHGY and CDR2 SAAAGT.

The specimen was peripheral blood. The chain is built from TRBV6-8 and TRBJ1-2, with D perhaps matching TRBD1 (5 bases). This receptor was identified in a human donor in a cohort sampled during active COVID-19. The CDR3 sequence is CASSYSRQYYGYTF. CDR3 coding DNA: TGTGCCAGCAGTTACTCGCGACAGTACTATGGCTACACCTTC.